Presented here are 25 T cell receptor beta chains from one specimen sequenced in a study of Ad26.COV2.S vaccination and SARS-CoV-2 variants. Generated by immunoSEQ multiplex PCR, the TCRdb table keeps only in-frame clones and is missing some. Of about 680,000 clones in the sample, roughly 90% are singletons; the top ten hold around 1.4%. Treatment in this sample: over 15 received Ad26.COV2.S at low or high dose, single or two shots; about 5 received placebo; per-sample allocation not given. Sampling was done on day 63 after the first vaccine or placebo injection. The sample in question was peripheral blood, obtained in a trial of Ad26.COV2.S vaccine versus placebo. The receptors here all came from a person between 18 and 60 years old who received the Ad26.COV2.S COVID-19 vaccine or a placebo.

This clone was observed a handful of times. The chain carries TRBV6-6 and TRBJ1-5; the D gene is possibly TRBD1 (6 bases). The CDR3 loop spans 15 amino acids. Germline CDR1 and CDR2: MNHNY and SVGAGI (reference sequence). Trimming took 6 bases from V and 2 from J, leaving 14 bases between them. The CDR3 loop reads CASRGTGTRNQPQHF. CDR3 bases: TGTGCCAGCAGAGGAACAGGGACCCGCAATCAGCCCCAGCATTTT.

The sample holds a few counts of this clone. The rearrangement links TRBV27 to TRBJ1-5; 8 bases map to TRBD1. Germline-derived CDR1 and CDR2 are MNHEY and SMNVEV (reference sequence). The CDR3 consists of 15 residues. V lost 6 bases, J lost 1 base, and 5 bases stayed unmatched. CDR3 amino acids: CASRPGGTSNQPQHF. In DNA, the CDR3 is TGTGCCAGCAGACCAGGGGGCACCAGCAATCAGCCCCAGCATTTT.

This clone showed up just a few times. The chain carries TRBV5-1 and TRBJ2-1; 12 nucleotides align to TRBD2. Germline-derived CDR1 and CDR2 are SGHRS and YFSETQ. V was pared by 0 bases and J by 9 bases, with 7 bases of the junction left unmatched. This CDR3 has 16 amino acids. The CDR3 region is CASSLARASGRVEQFF. The CDR3, as DNA: TGCGCCAGCAGCTTGGCCAGGGCTAGCGGGAGGGTTGAGCAGTTCTTC.

With regard to this clone: In the same sample, other DNA sequences code for this CDR3. This chain joins TRBV5-1 and TRBJ1-6; possibly TRBD1 for D (5 bases). This CDR3 is 13 amino acids long. The germline V and J ends were trimmed by 0 bases and 8 bases, with 6 bases remaining between them. CDR1 and CDR2 from the germline V gene are SGHRS and YFSETQ. The CDR3 coding sequence is TGCGCCAGCAGCTTGGTAGGGGATTCACCCCTCCACTTT. It codes for CASSLVGDSPLHF.

V is TRBV5-6 and J is TRBJ2-2, with D possibly being TRBD1 (6 bases). The CDR3 covers 15 residues. Germline V gives CDR1 SGHDT, CDR2 YYEEEE. V lost 4 bases to trimming and J lost 5 bases, with 15 bases between them. CDR3 amino acids: CASSLLRGWTGELFF. As DNA, the CDR3 is TGTGCCAGCAGCCTACTCAGGGGTTGGACCGGGGAGCTGTTTTTT.

The chain combines TRBV5-1 with TRBJ1-2; D is undetermined. Trimming pared 4 bases from V and 6 bases from J, leaving 16 bases between. CDR3 length equals 14 residues. Per germline, CDR1 SGHRS and CDR2 YFSETQ. CDR3 sequence: CASSQENPAHGYTF. DNA for the CDR3: TGCGCCAGCAGCCAGGAGAACCCTGCACATGGCTACACCTTC.

J is TRBJ2-3 and V is TRBV27; 14 bases are shared with TRBD2. There are 15 residues in the CDR3. Germline CDR1 is MNHEY and CDR2 is SMNVEV (reference sequence). V lost 4 bases and J lost 10; bases outside the gene matches: 7. The DNA for the CDR3 is TGTGCCAGCAGTTCCTGGGGGACTAGCGGGAGTGCGCAGTATTTT. Amino acids: CASSSWGTSGSAQYF.

This clone was found once. This rearrangement joins TRBV12-3 or TRBV12-4 to TRBJ1-2; D is perhaps TRBD1 (5 bases). The CDR3 covers 13 residues. V dropped 5 bases and J dropped 5 bases, with 12 bases sitting between them. DNA of the CDR3: TGTGCCAGCAGTATGAGGGACGGGTATGGCTACACCTTC. Translating gives CASSMRDGYGYTF.

This chain connects TRBV27 to TRBJ2-4; D is perhaps TRBD2 (5 bases). The CDR3 covers 13 residues. Trimming shortened V by 4 bases and J by 7 bases, and 11 bases separated the two germline ends. Germline values: CDR1 MNHEY, CDR2 SMNVEV (reference sequence). CDR3 loop: CASSSRERNIQYF. Here the CDR3 DNA reads TGTGCCAGCAGTTCGAGGGAAAGGAACATTCAGTACTTC.

The chain couples TRBV15 to TRBJ1-2; D remains unclear. V lost 5 bases to trimming and J lost 6 bases, with 13 bases between them. CDR3 size: 13 residues. Germline V gene lookup returns CDR1 LNHNV and CDR2 YYDKDF (reference sequence). CDR3 in DNA: TGTGCCACCAGCGTAAACTGGAACGATGGCTACACCTTC. It encodes CATSVNWNDGYTF.

This clone was counted a few times. V is TRBV6-2 or TRBV6-3 and J is TRBJ1-5, with a tentative D call TRBD1 (6 bases). The V end was cut by 3 bases, the J end by 6 bases, with 21 bases between. In germline, CDR1 is MNHEY, CDR2 SVGEGT. This CDR3 spans 17 amino acids. CDR3 region: CASSYSNSLGGSQPQHF. The CDR3 DNA reads as TGTGCCAGCAGTTATTCGAACAGCTTAGGGGGGAGTCAGCCCCAGCATTTT.

The rearrangement links TRBV7-9 to TRBJ2-5; D is uncertain. The CDR3 contains 14 residues. V shed 1 base and J shed 0 bases, with 6 bases lying between them. The germline V gene encodes CDR1 SEHNR and CDR2 FQNEAQ (reference sequence). The CDR3 DNA reads TGTGCCAGCAGCTTAGGCGACAACCAAGAGACCCAGTACTTC. Encoded protein: CASSLGDNQETQYF. Complete variable domain (other parts from reference TRBV7-9 and TRBJ2-5): DTGVSQNPRHKITKRGQNVTFRCDPISEHNRLYWYRQTLGQGPEFLTYFQNEAQLEKSRLLSDRFSAERPKGSFSTLEIQRTEQGDSAMYLCASSLGDNQETQYFGPGTRLLVL.

The rearrangement joins TRBV27 to TRBJ2-1, with unresolved D. The CDR3 runs to 16 residues. Germline lookup yields CDR1 MNHEY and CDR2 SMNVEV (reference sequence). V lost 7 bases to trimming and J lost 0 bases, with 16 bases between them. The CDR3 spells CASKPWRVDSYNEQFF. The CDR3 nucleotides are TGTGCCAGCAAGCCGTGGCGAGTGGACTCCTACAATGAGCAGTTCTTC.

This chain links TRBV7-2 with TRBJ2-3; tentative D call: TRBD2 (5 bases). V was cut by 5 bases and J by 3 bases, with 15 bases left in between. Germline V gene sequence: CDR1 SGHTA, CDR2 FQGNSA. The CDR3 sequence is 15 residues long. This CDR3 is CASSGSGRGTDTQYF. CDR3 in DNA: TGTGCCAGCAGCGGCTCGGGTCGCGGGACAGATACGCAGTATTTT.

V and J are TRBV12-3 or TRBV12-4 and TRBJ2-1; D gene ambiguous. The CDR3 covers 12 residues. The V end was cut by 1 base, the J end by 7 bases, with 5 bases between. Here the CDR3 DNA reads TGTGCCAGCAGTTTAGGGTGGAATGAGCAGTTCTTC. It yields the protein CASSLGWNEQFF.

This chain connects TRBV19 to TRBJ2-3; TRBD1 agrees at 9 bases. The CDR3 sequence is 16 residues long. J gave up 5 bases and V 4 bases, and 10 bases lay outside the gene matches. CDR1 and CDR2 from the germline V gene are LNHDA and SQIVND (reference sequence). CDR3 sequence (DNA): TGTGCCAGTAGTACCACAGGGGGCGCAGGGGTAGATACGCAGTATTTT. This gives the protein CASSTTGGAGVDTQYF.

This chain connects TRBV5-4 to TRBJ2-1, with D uncertain. From germline, CDR1 is SGHNT and CDR2 YYREEE (reference sequence). The CDR3 is 15 amino acids. V dropped 4 bases and J dropped 3 bases, with 14 bases sitting between them. The CDR3 sequence: CASSPPPPFYNEQFF. CDR3 in DNA: TGTGCCAGCAGCCCACCCCCCCCCTTCTACAATGAGCAGTTCTTC.

CDR3 region: CASSSDANEQFF. CDR3 nucleotide sequence: TGTGCCAGCAGCTCGGACGCCAATGAGCAGTTCTTC. The chain links TRBV7-9 to TRBJ2-1, with D uncertain. V shed 4 bases and J shed 6 bases, with 7 bases lying between them. CDR1 and CDR2 (germline): SEHNR, FQNEAQ (reference sequence). CDR3 length: 12 amino acids.

This chain uses TRBV9 with TRBJ2-1, with TRBD2 identical over 9 bases. The CDR3 covers 16 residues. The ends lost 0 bases at V and 0 bases at J; junction bases unmatched: 1. Germline V gene data show CDR1 as SGDLS and CDR2 as YYNGEE. The CDR3 nucleotides are TGTGCCAGCAGCGTAGGCGGGGGGGGCTCCTACAATGAGCAGTTCTTC. This sequence encodes CASSVGGGGSYNEQFF.

V usage is TRBV14 and J usage is TRBJ2-3; a weak D match, TRBD1 (6 bases). This CDR3 has 16 residues. With 3 bases removed from V and 2 bases from J, the gap between germline ends came to 15 bases. Germline V gene sequence: CDR1 SGHDN, CDR2 FVKESK. CDR3 sequence (DNA): TGTGCCAGCAGCCACCCAGGGGCATACGCCACAGATACGCAGTATTTT. The encoded protein is CASSHPGAYATDTQYF.

The rearrangement links TRBV19 to TRBJ1-3; D remains unclear. The CDR3 spans 15 residues. V dropped 6 bases and J dropped 1 base, with 13 bases sitting between them. Germline V lookup: CDR1 LNHDA, CDR2 SQIVND (reference sequence). CDR3 loop: CASRHIRHSGNTIYF. The CDR3 nucleotides are TGTGCCAGTAGGCATATCCGTCATTCTGGAAACACCATATATTTT.

This clone was seen only once. The V call is TRBV11-2, the J call TRBJ1-4; 10 nucleotides match TRBD1. This CDR3 spans 16 amino acids. Per the germline V gene, CDR1 is SGHAT and CDR2 is FQNNGV. V was clipped by 1 base and J by 4 bases; unmatched bases: 3. The CDR3 DNA sequence: TGTGCCAGCAGCTTAGGGGACAGGGGTATTAATGAAAAACTGTTTTTT. The encoded protein is CASSLGDRGINEKLFF.

The chain links TRBV28 to TRBJ2-5; perhaps TRBD2 as D (6 bases). Germline loops: CDR1 MDHEN, CDR2 SYDVKM. The V end was cut by 3 bases, the J end by 5 bases, with 13 bases between. The CDR3 contains 14 residues. CDR3 sequence: CASSFPGSPETQYF. The CDR3 coding sequence is TGTGCCAGCAGTTTCCCCGGGAGTCCCGAGACCCAGTACTTC.

This rearrangement joins TRBV19 to TRBJ2-1; D might be TRBD1 (5 bases). This CDR3 contains 13 residues. Trimming took off 0 bases at V and 9 bases at J, with 9 bases between the two ends. CDR1 LNHDA and CDR2 SQIVND come from the germline V gene (reference sequence). Here the CDR3 DNA reads TGTGCCAGTAGTATAGATATCAGGGCTGAGCAGTTCTTC. This encodes CASSIDIRAEQFF.

The rearrangement joins TRBV9 to TRBJ2-1; D possibly matches TRBD1 or TRBD2 (6 bases each). The CDR3 spans 15 residues. Germline lookup yields CDR1 SGDLS and CDR2 YYNGEE. V was cut by 3 bases and J by 4 bases, with 14 bases left in between. CDR3 nucleotides: TGTGCCAGCAGCGAGGATTCGGGGGCTTACAATGAGCAGTTCTTC. This codes for CASSEDSGAYNEQFF.